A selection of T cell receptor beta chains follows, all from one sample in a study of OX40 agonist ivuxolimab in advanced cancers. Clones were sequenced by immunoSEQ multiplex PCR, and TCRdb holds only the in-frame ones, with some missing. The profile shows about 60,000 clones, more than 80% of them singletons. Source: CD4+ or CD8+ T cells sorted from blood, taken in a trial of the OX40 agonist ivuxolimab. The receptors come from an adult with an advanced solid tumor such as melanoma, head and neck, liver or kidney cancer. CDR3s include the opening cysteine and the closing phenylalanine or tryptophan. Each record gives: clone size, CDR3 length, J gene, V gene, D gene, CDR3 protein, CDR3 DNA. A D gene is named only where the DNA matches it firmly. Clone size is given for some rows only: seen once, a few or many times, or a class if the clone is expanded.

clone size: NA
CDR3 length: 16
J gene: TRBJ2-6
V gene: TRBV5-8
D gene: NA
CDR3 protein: CASSPGGHSGANVLTF
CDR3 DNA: TGTGCCAGCAGCCCAGGGGGGCACTCTGGGGCCAACGTCCTGACTTTC

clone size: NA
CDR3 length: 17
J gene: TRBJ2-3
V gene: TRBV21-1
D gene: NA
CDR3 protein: CASSKVRPSGSSDTQYF
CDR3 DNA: TGTGCCAGCAGCAAAGTACGTCCTAGCGGGAGCTCAGATACGCAGTATTTT

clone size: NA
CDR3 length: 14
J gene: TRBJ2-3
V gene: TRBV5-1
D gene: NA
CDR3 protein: CASSPVAGTDTQYF
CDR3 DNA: TGCGCCAGCAGCCCCGTCGCAGGGACAGATACGCAGTATTTT

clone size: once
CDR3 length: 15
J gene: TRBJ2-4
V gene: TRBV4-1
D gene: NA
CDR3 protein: CASSQFTGRGNIQYF
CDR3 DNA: TGCGCCAGCAGCCAATTCACAGGGAGGGGAAACATTCAGTACTTC

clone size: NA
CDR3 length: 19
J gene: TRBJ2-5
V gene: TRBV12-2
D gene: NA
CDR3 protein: CASRCAVFSLAPHEETQYF
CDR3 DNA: TGTGCAAGTCGCTGCGCCGTCTTCTCCCTAGCGCCCCACGAAGAGACCCAGTACTTC

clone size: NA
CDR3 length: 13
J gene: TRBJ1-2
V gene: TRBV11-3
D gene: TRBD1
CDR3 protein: CASSPGQGYGYTF
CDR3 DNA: TGTGCCAGCAGTCCGGGACAGGGCTATGGCTACACCTTC

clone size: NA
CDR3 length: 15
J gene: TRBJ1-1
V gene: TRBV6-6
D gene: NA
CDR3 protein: CASSYVRGKDTEAFF
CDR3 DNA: TGTGCCAGCAGTTACGTTCGAGGAAAGGACACTGAAGCTTTCTTT

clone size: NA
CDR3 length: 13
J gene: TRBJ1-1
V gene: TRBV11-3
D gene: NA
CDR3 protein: CASSLYGETEAFF
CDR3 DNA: TGTGCCAGCAGCTTATATGGGGAGACTGAAGCTTTCTTT

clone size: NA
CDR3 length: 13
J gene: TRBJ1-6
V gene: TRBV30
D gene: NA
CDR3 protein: CAWKTEGYSPLHF
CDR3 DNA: TGTGCCTGGAAGACGGAGGGATATTCACCCCTCCACTTT

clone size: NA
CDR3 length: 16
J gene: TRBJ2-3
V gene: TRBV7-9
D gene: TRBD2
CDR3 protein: CASSSPSPTSSGTQYF
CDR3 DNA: TGTGCCAGCAGCTCCCCTTCACCGACTAGCTCTGGTACGCAGTATTTT

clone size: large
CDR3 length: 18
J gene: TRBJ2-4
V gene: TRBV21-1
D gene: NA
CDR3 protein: CASSLGQGYIGAKNIQYF
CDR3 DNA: TGTGCCAGCAGTTTAGGACAGGGATATATTGGGGCCAAAAACATTCAGTACTTC

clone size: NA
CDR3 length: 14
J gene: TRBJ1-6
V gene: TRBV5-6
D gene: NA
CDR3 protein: CASSQGYQNSPLHF
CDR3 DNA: TGTGCCAGCAGCCAGGGGTATCAGAATTCACCCCTCCACTTT

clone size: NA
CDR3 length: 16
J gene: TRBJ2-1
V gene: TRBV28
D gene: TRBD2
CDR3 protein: CASSFMTSGIHNEQFF
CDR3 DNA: TGTGCCAGCAGTTTTATGACTAGCGGGATACACAATGAGCAGTTCTTC

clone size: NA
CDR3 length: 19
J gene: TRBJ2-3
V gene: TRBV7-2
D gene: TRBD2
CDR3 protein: CASSQNPSSSGRSADTQYF
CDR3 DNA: TGTGCCAGCAGCCAAAATCCGTCTTCTAGCGGGAGGTCGGCAGATACGCAGTATTTT

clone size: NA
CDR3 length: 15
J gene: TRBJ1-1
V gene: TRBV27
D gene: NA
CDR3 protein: CASSFMAEMNTEAFF
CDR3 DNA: TGTGCCAGCAGTTTTATGGCGGAAATGAACACTGAAGCTTTCTTT

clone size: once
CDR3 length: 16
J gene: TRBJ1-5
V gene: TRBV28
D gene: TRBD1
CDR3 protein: CASSDAGTAANQPQHF
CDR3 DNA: TGTGCCAGCAGTGACGCCGGGACAGCTGCCAATCAGCCCCAGCATTTT

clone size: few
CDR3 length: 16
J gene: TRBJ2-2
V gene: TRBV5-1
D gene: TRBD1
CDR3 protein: CASSSYRQGATGELFF
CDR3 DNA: TGCGCCAGCAGCTCTTACCGACAGGGGGCCACCGGGGAGCTGTTTTTT

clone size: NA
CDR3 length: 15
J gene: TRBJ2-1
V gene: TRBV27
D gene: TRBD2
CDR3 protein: CASSSGGRARNEQFF
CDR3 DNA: TGTGCCAGCAGTTCCGGCGGGAGGGCCCGGAATGAGCAGTTCTTC

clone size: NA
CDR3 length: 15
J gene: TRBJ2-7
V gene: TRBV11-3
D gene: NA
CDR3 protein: CASSFWGDNRNEQYF
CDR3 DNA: TGTGCCAGCAGCTTTTGGGGGGATAATCGAAACGAGCAGTACTTC

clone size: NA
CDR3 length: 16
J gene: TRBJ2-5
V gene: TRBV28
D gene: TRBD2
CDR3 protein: CASSSGGAGGRETQYF
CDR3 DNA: TGTGCCAGCAGTTCCGGGGGAGCGGGAGGGCGAGAGACCCAGTACTTC

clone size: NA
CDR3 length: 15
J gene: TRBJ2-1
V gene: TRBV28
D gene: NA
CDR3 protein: CASGGGQGSYNEQFF
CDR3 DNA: TGTGCCAGCGGAGGGGGGCAGGGCTCCTACAATGAGCAGTTCTTC

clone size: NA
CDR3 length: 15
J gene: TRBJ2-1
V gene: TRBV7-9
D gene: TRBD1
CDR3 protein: CASSNRDRWLNEQFF
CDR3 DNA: TGTGCCAGCAGCAACCGGGACAGGTGGCTCAATGAGCAGTTCTTC

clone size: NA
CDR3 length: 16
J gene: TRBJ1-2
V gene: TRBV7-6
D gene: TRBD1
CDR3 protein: CASSAQQGAGAAGYTF
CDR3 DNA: TGTGCCAGCAGCGCACAACAGGGGGCGGGGGCCGCTGGCTACACCTTC

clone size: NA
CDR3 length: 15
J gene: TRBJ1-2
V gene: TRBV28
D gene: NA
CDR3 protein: CASSPGHGKGYGYTF
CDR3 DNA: TGTGCCAGCAGTCCGGGACATGGAAAGGGGTATGGCTACACCTTC

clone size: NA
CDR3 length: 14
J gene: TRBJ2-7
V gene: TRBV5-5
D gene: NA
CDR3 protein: CASSLGVPNHEQYF
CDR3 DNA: TGTGCCAGCAGCTTGGGGGTGCCAAACCACGAGCAGTACTTC

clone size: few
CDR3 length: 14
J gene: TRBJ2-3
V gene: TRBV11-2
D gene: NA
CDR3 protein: CASSYLSVTDTQYF
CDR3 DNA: TGTGCCAGCAGCTACCTTAGCGTCACAGATACGCAGTATTTT

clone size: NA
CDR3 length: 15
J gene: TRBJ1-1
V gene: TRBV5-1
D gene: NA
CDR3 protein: CASSLDTGSSEKAFF
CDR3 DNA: TGCGCCAGCAGCTTAGATACAGGGTCCTCTGAAAAAGCTTTCTTT

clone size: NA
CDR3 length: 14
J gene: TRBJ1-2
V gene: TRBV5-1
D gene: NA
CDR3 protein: CASSFSTEGLGYTF
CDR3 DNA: TGCGCCAGCAGCTTCTCCACGGAGGGGCTCGGCTACACCTTC

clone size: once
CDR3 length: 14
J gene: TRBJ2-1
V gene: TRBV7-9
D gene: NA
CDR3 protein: CASSLPRGNNEQFF
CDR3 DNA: TGTGCCAGCAGCTTGCCCCGGGGGAATAATGAGCAGTTCTTC

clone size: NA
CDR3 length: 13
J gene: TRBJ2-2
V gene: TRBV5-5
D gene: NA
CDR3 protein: CASSREITGELFF
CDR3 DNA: TGTGCCAGCAGCCGGGAAATCACCGGGGAGCTGTTTTTT

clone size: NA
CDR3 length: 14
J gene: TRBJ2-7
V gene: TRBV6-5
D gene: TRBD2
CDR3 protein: CASSYSPTSSEQYF
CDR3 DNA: TGTGCCAGCAGTTACTCGCCGACTAGCTCCGAGCAGTACTTC

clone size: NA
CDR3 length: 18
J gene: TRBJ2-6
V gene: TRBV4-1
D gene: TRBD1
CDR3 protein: CASSQDSGGSSGANVLTF
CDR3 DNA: TGCGCCAGCAGCCAAGATTCAGGGGGCAGCTCTGGGGCCAACGTCCTGACTTTC

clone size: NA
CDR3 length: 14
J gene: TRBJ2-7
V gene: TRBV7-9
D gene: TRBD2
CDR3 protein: CASSLGAGSYEQYF
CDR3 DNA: TGTGCCAGCAGCTTGGGAGCGGGGTCCTACGAGCAGTACTTC

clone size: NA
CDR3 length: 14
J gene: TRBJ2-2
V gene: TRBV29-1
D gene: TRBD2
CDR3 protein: CSVASGTNTGELFF
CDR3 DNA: TGCAGCGTGGCTAGCGGGACGAACACCGGGGAGCTGTTTTTT

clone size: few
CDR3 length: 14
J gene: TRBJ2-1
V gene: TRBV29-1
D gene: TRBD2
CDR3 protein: CSVVGLAEMDEQFF
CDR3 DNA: TGCAGCGTTGTTGGCCTAGCGGAGATGGATGAGCAGTTCTTC

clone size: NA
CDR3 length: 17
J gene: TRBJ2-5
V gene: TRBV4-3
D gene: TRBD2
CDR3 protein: CASRRIAGGMYQETQYF
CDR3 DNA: TGCGCCAGCAGGAGGATAGCGGGGGGGATGTACCAAGAGACCCAGTACTTC

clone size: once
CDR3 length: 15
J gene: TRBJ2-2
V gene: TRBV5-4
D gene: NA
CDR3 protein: CASSLGGISTGELFF
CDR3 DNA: TGTGCCAGCAGCTTGGGAGGGATCTCCACCGGGGAGCTGTTTTTT

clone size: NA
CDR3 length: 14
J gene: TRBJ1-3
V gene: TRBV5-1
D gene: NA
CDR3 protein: CASRQESSGNTIYF
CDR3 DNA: TGCGCCAGTCGACAGGAGAGCTCTGGAAACACCATATATTTT

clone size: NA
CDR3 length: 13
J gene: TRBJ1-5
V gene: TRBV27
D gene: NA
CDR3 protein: CASSFRRNQPQHF
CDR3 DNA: TGTGCCAGCAGTTTCAGAAGGAATCAGCCCCAGCATTTT

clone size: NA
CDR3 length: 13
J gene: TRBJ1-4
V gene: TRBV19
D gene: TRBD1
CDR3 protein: CASAGTGDEKLFF
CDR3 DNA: TGTGCCAGTGCCGGGACAGGGGACGAAAAACTGTTTTTT

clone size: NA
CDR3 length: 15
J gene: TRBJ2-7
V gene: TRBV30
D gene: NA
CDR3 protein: CAWSPLGESSYEQYF
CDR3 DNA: TGTGCCTGGAGTCCCCTTGGGGAGAGCTCCTACGAGCAGTACTTC

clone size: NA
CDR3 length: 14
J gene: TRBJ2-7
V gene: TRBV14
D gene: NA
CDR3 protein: CASSKPVGNGEQYF
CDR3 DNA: TGTGCCAGCAGCAAACCGGTAGGGAATGGAGAGCAGTACTTC

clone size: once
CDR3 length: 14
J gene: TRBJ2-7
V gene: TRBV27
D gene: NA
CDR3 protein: CASSLSPNSWEQYF
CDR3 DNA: TGTGCCAGCAGTTTATCACCTAACTCTTGGGAGCAGTACTTC

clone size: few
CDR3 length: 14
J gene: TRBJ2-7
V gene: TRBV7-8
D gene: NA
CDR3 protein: CASSLLAGLNEQYF
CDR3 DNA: TGTGCCAGCAGCTTACTCGCGGGGCTCAACGAGCAGTACTTC

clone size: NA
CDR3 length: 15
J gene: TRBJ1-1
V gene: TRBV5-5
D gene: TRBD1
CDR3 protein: CASSFTGTGITEAFF
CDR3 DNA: TGTGCCAGCAGCTTTACCGGGACAGGGATAACTGAAGCTTTCTTT

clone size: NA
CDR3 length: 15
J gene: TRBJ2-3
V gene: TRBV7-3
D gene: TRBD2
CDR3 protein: CASSLDGRRTDTQYF
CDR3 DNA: TGTGCCAGCAGCTTAGACGGGAGGAGGACAGATACGCAGTATTTT

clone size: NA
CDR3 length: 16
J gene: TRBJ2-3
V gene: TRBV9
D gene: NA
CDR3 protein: CASSGTGLLGTDTQYF
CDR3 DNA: TGTGCCAGCAGCGGAACAGGCCTACTCGGGACAGATACGCAGTATTTT

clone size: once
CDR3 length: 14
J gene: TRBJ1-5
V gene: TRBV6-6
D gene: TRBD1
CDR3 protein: CASSYSDRAQPQHF
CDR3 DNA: TGTGCCAGCAGTTACTCGGACAGGGCCCAGCCCCAGCATTTT

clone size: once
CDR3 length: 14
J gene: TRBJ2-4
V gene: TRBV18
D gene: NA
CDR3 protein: CASSSTGRSLKLYF
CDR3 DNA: TGTGCCAGCTCATCGACAGGTCGGTCTTTAAAGCTTTACTTC

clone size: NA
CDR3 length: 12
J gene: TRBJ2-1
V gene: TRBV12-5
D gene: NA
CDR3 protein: CASGFGDGHRFF
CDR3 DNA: TGTGCTAGTGGTTTTGGAGACGGACACCGGTTCTTC

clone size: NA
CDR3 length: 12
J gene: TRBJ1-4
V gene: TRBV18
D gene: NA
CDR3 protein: CASSPGNIRQFF
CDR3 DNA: TGTGCCAGCTCACCAGGGAATATCCGTCAGTTTTTT

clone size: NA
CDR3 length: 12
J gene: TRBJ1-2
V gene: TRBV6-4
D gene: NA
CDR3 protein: CASSDGGYGYTF
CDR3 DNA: TGTGCCAGCAGTGACGGAGGGTATGGCTACACCTTC

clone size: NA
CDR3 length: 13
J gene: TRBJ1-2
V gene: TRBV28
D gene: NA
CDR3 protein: CASSLGRERGYTF
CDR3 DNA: TGTGCCAGCAGTTTAGGTAGGGAGCGGGGCTACACCTTC

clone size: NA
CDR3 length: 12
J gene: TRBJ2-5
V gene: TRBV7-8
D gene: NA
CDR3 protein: CASSRLGETQYF
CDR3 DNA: TGTGCCAGCAGCCGACTAGGAGAGACCCAGTACTTC

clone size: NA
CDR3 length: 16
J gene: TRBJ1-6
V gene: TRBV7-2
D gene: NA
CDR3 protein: CASSLVASSYNSPLHF
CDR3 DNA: TGTGCCAGCAGCTTAGTGGCGAGCTCCTATAATTCACCCCTCCACTTT

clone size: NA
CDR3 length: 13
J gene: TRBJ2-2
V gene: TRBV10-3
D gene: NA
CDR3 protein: CAISERNTGELFF
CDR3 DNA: TGTGCCATCAGTGAAAGGAACACCGGGGAGCTGTTTTTT

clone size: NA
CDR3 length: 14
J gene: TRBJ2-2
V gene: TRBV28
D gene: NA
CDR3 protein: CASMTGPRTGELFF
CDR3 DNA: TGTGCCAGCATGACCGGTCCGAGAACCGGGGAGCTGTTTTTT

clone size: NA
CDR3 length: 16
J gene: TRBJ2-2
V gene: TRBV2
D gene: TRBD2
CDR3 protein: CASSTSGSRNTGELFF
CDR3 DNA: TGTGCCAGTTCGACTAGCGGGAGCAGGAACACCGGGGAGCTGTTTTTT